One sample yielded the 5 T cell receptor beta chains listed below, sequenced in a study of blood T cell repertoires in COVID-19. This table comes from immunoSEQ multiplex PCR, and its TCRdb copy is limited to in-frame clones, with some not included. The sample records around 300,000 clones, around 90% being singletons. Sequenced sample: PBMCs or T cells enriched from blood (not recorded which). These TCRs come from a woman aged 18-30 years with acute COVID-19.

The genes are TRBV28 and TRBJ1-5; D gene unclear. Germline CDR1 and CDR2: MDHEN and SYDVKM. Trimming pared 6 bases from V and 1 base from J, leaving 4 bases between. This CDR3 has 12 residues. The CDR3 here is CASRESNQPQHF. The DNA of the CDR3 is TGTGCCAGCAGGGAGAGCAATCAGCCCCAGCATTTT.

This chain joins TRBV7-8 and TRBJ2-7; no reliable D call. The germline V gene encodes CDR1 SGHVS and CDR2 FQNEAQ. V lost 4 bases to trimming and J lost 1 base, with 14 bases between them. The CDR3 has 15 residues. The CDR3 DNA reads TGTGCCAGCAGCTCCCCCTGGGCCGGATCCTACGAGCAGTACTTC. As protein: CASSSPWAGSYEQYF.

This clone appeared a single time. V and J are TRBV27 and TRBJ2-2; 7 nucleotides align to TRBD2. The CDR3 has 16 amino acids. Germline values: CDR1 MNHEY, CDR2 SMNVEV (reference sequence). V gave up 8 bases and J gave up 7 bases; unmatched junction bases: 16. This chain's CDR3 is CASSGYRAGALGELFF. The CDR3 bases are TGTGCCAGCTCAGGTTATCGGGCGGGAGCGCTCGGGGAGCTGTTTTTT.

J is TRBJ2-2 and V is TRBV7-2, with TRBD1 as a possible D gene (6 bases). The CDR3 loop spans 16 amino acids. Germline V gives CDR1 SGHTA, CDR2 FQGNSA. Trimming took off 1 base at V and 5 bases at J, with 14 bases between the two ends. CDR3 sequence: CASSLGPGVSTGELFF. The CDR3, as DNA: TGTGCCAGCAGCTTAGGACCAGGGGTTTCTACCGGGGAGCTGTTTTTT.

The rearrangement links TRBV4-2 to TRBJ2-1; 9 positions agree with TRBD2. CDR1 is LGHNA, CDR2 YNFKEQ, per germline. V trimming: 3 bases; J trimming: 3 bases; junction bases outside the gene matches: 6. This CDR3 has 16 amino acids. CDR3: CASSHGGSGSYNEQFF. The CDR3 coding sequence is TGTGCCAGCAGCCACGGCGGTAGCGGGAGCTACAATGAGCAGTTCTTC.